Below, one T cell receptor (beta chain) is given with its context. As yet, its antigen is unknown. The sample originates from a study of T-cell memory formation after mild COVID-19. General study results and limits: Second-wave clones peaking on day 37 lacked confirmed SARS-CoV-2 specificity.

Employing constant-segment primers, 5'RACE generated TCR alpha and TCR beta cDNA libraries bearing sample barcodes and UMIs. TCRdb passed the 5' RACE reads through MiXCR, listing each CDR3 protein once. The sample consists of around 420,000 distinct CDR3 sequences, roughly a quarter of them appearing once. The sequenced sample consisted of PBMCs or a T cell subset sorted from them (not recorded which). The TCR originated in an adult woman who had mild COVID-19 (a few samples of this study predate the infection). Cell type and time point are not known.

CDR3 in DNA: TGTGCCAGCAGTGGGACGGGGGTGGATACGCAGTATTTT. It codes for CASSGTGVDTQYF. The chain is built from TRBV27 and TRBJ2-3; D might be TRBD2 (6 bases). The germline CDR1 and CDR2 sequences are MNHEY and SMNVEV (reference sequence). Trimming cost V 5 bases and J 6 bases, with 12 bases left between them. CDR3 length equals 13 residues.